This is a list of T cell receptor beta chains from one sample in a study of Ad26.COV2.S vaccination and SARS-CoV-2 variants. Data came from immunoSEQ multiplex PCR; TCRdb stores just in-frame clones and leaves some out. Of about 320,000 clones detected, 86% appear once; the ten largest clones hold more than 1.5%. Sample: peripheral blood, taken in a trial of Ad26.COV2.S vaccine versus placebo. Receptors originate from a person aged 18-65 years who received the Ad26.COV2.S COVID-19 vaccine or a placebo. Each CDR3 is given with its conserved first and last residue. The order of the fields is CDR3 length, J gene, D gene, clone size, V gene, CDR3 protein, CDR3 DNA. The D gene is left open where the match is weak. Clone size is stated in some rows and not others, as once, few, many or a class when expanded.

14 TRBJ1-5 NA once TRBV6-1 CASSEAPSNQPQHF TGTGCCAGCAGTGAAGCGCCTAGCAATCAGCCCCAGCATTTT
18 TRBJ2-5 TRBD2 once TRBV9 CASSVGPSGGTLKETQYF TGTGCCAGCAGCGTAGGACCTAGCGGGGGGACCCTGAAAGAGACCCAGTACTTC
14 TRBJ2-7 NA few TRBV5-4 CASSLVGLEGEQYF TGTGCCAGCAGCTTGGTAGGGCTAGAGGGCGAGCAGTACTTC
15 TRBJ2-7 NA NA TRBV2 CASSESVSHSYEQYF TGTGCCAGCAGTGAAAGTGTCAGTCACTCCTACGAGCAGTACTTC
13 TRBJ1-2 NA few TRBV13 CASSLQSTDGYTF TGTGCCAGCAGCTTACAGAGTACCGATGGCTACACCTTC
13 TRBJ1-2 NA few TRBV20-1 CSASNIYNYGYTF TGCAGTGCTAGTAATATCTATAACTATGGCTACACCTTC
17 TRBJ2-7 TRBD2 NA TRBV11-2 CASSLISAGAGGYEQYF TGTGCCAGCAGCCTCATAAGCGCGGGCGCGGGGGGCTACGAGCAGTACTTC
15 TRBJ1-3 TRBD1 NA TRBV9 CASSVGQSVGNTIYF TGTGCCAGCAGCGTGGGACAGTCTGTTGGAAACACCATATATTTT
15 TRBJ2-3 TRBD1 NA TRBV7-2 CASHLGQGDTDTQYF TGTGCCAGCCATCTCGGACAGGGAGACACAGATACGCAGTATTTT
15 TRBJ2-3 TRBD2 NA TRBV5-1 CASSLFRGGGDTQYF TGCGCCAGCAGCTTGTTTCGGGGGGGCGGAGATACGCAGTATTTT
14 TRBJ1-1 NA once TRBV2 CASTPGQLRTEAFF TGTGCCAGCACCCCGGGGCAGCTTCGGACTGAAGCTTTCTTT